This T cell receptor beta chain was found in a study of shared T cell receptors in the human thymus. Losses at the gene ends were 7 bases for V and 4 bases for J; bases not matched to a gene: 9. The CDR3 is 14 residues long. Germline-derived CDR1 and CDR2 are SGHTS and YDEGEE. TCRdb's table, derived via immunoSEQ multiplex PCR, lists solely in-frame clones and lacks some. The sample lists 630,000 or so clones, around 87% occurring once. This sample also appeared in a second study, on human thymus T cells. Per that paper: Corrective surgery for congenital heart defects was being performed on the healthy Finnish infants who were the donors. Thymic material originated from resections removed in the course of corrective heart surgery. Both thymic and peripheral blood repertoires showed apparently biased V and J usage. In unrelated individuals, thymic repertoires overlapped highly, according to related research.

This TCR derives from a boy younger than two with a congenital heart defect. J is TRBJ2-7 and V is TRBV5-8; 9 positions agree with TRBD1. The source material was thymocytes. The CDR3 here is CASGGQGVRYEQYF. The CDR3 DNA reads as TGTGCCAGCGGGGGACAGGGAGTTAGGTACGAGCAGTACTTC.